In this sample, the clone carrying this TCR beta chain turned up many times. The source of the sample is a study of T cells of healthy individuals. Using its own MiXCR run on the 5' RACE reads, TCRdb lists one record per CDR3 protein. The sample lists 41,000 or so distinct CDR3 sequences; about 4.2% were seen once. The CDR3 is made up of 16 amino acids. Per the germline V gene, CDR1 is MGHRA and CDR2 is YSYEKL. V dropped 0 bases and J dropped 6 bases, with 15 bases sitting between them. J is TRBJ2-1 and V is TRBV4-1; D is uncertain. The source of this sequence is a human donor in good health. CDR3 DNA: TGCGCCAGCAGCCAAGATCAATTCAGCAGGAGCAATGAGCAGTTCTTC. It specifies CASSQDQFSRSNEQFF.